A selection of T cell receptor beta chains follows, all from one sample in a study of regulatory T cells in long-lasting Graves disease. TCRdb independently ran MiXCR on the multiplex PCR reads; one entry per CDR3 protein. The sample lists 300,000 to 400,000 distinct CDR3 sequences; over 15% were seen once. The data also belong to a second study, concerning T cells in Graves' hyperthyroidism and ophthalmopathy.

The sequencing used peripheral blood mononuclear cells (PBMCs), collected at new diagnosis, from a patient treated with antithyroid drugs. These receptors were taken from a man aged 35-49 years with Graves disease. Both conserved end residues are part of each CDR3. The D gene is left open where the match is weak. Clone size is shown for a subset of rows, as once, few, many or a class of expanded clone.

>-|TRBJ2-1|few|TRBV29-1
TGCAGCGTTGGGGGGGGACAAACCTTCTACAATGAGCAGTTCTTC
CSVGGGQTFYNEQFF
>-|TRBJ1-1|-|TRBV7-2
TGTGCCAGCAGCTCCCCCAGGGAATACACTGAAGCTTTCTTT
CASSSPREYTEAFF
>-|TRBJ1-2|few|TRBV10-2
TGCGCCAGCAGTGACCTTCTGGACAGCTACTATGGCTACACCTTC
CASSDLLDSYYGYTF
>TRBD1|TRBJ1-2|-|TRBV4-1
TGCGCCAGCAGCCAAGTCCCCCAAGACAGGGATGGCTACACCTTC
CASSQVPQDRDGYTF
>-|TRBJ2-7|-|TRBV2
TGTGCCAGCAGAGATTACCGGGACCAGGAGCAGTACTTC
CASRDYRDQEQYF
>-|TRBJ1-5|many|TRBV28
TGTGCCAGCAGTCATATGGGAGGGCAGCCCCAGCATTTT
CASSHMGGQPQHF
>-|TRBJ2-1|many|TRBV28
TGTGCCAGCAGTTTAGACCCCAGAATCTACAATGAGCAGTTCTTC
CASSLDPRIYNEQFF
>-|TRBJ2-5|many|TRBV6-2/TRBV6-3
TGTGCCAGCAGTTGGACCGGGGAGACCCAGTACTTC
CASSWTGETQYF
>-|TRBJ1-1|many|TRBV7-3
TGTGCCAGCAGCACAGGACTGAACACTGAAGCTTTCTTT
CASSTGLNTEAFF
>-|TRBJ2-7|few|TRBV28
TGTGCCAGCAGGCCAGGGTACTCCTACGAGCAGTACTTC
CASRPGYSYEQYF
>-|TRBJ1-3|-|TRBV5-8
TGTGCCAGCAGTCAAGGCGGTGTCTCCGGAAACACCATATATTTT
CASSQGGVSGNTIYF
>TRBD2|TRBJ2-5|-|TRBV18
TGTGCCAGCTCACGCGGGGGGGCACAAGAGACCCAGTACTTC
CASSRGGAQETQYF
>-|TRBJ2-3|many|TRBV3-1
TGTGCCAGCAGCTTCCGGGAAAGTACGCAGTATTTT
CASSFRESTQYF
>-|TRBJ1-1|many|TRBV18
TGTGCCAGCTCACCAATAAGGGCCGGCGAGGGCACTGAAGCTTTCTTT
CASSPIRAGEGTEAFF
>-|TRBJ2-7|many|TRBV20-1
TGCAGTGCTAGAGCGACAGCAGTAACCTACGAGCAGTACTTC
CSARATAVTYEQYF
>TRBD2|TRBJ2-5|many|TRBV2
TGTGCCAGCACCCCCAAGGCTGGACTAGCGACGTACCAAGAGACCCAGTACTTC
CASTPKAGLATYQETQYF
>TRBD2|TRBJ2-1|many|TRBV6-1
TGTGCCAGCAATGCCGCTAGCGGGGGCCGACACCGCTCCTACAATGAGCAGTTCTTC
CASNAASGGRHRSYNEQFF
>TRBD2|TRBJ2-1|-|TRBV5-1
TGCGCCAGCAGCTTGGCCCTTCCCGGGACTAGCGGGGGGGCCTACTACAATGAGCAGTTCTTC
CASSLALPGTSGGAYYNEQFF
>-|TRBJ2-1|-|TRBV29-1
TGCAGCGTCCTTGAGACGGGAGCTAATGAGCAGTTCTTC
CSVLETGANEQFF
>-|TRBJ2-7|many|TRBV20-1
TGCAGTGCGCCCGAGGTGGGGACCCCTAACGAGCAGTACTTC
CSAPEVGTPNEQYF
>TRBD2|TRBJ2-3|few|TRBV7-9
TGTGCCAGCAGCTTATCCCCTAGCGGGGGGCTGACCATCACAGATACGCAGTATTTT
CASSLSPSGGLTITDTQYF
>-|TRBJ2-7|many|TRBV18
TGTGCCAGCTCACCTATGAGGCGGGGTAGCTCCTACGAGCAGTACTTC
CASSPMRRGSSYEQYF
>-|TRBJ2-7|-|TRBV7-9
TGTGCCAGCAGCCCCCGGGTCGGTCCTACCTACGAGCAGTACTTC
CASSPRVGPTYEQYF
>-|TRBJ1-5|many|TRBV28
TGTGCCAGCAGTTTATTAGGCGCAGGGGGCAATCAGCCCCAGCATTTT
CASSLLGAGGNQPQHF
>TRBD2|TRBJ2-7|many|TRBV28
TGTGCCAGCAGTTTATATGGGCGGGGGGACTCCTACGAGCAGTACTTC
CASSLYGRGDSYEQYF
>-|TRBJ2-3|-|TRBV14
TGTGCCAGCAGCCAAGATCTCAAAGATACGCAGTATTTT
CASSQDLKDTQYF
>-|TRBJ2-2|few|TRBV24-1
TGTGCCACCAGTGATTACGATTCCGGGGAGCTGTTTTTT
CATSDYDSGELFF
>-|TRBJ1-3|many|TRBV11-2
TGTGCCAGCAGCTTAGTTTACCGTACCCGCCATAACACCATATATTTT
CASSLVYRTRHNTIYF